This T cell receptor beta chain was captured by sequencing in a study of cytomegalovirus exposure and HLA in healthy donors (dated by TCRdb to about 2017). About the investigation overall: An earlier analysis of some 550 of the donors reported 276 Gb of sequence data and 117 million unique TCR beta sequences from about 180 million T cells. An early release that covered several hundred HLA-typed donors contained approximately 300 gigabases of sequencing data and around 85 million unique TCR sequences. Of the approximately 400 genotyped donors, 80% to 90% were placed in the genetic ancestry cluster associated with self-reported Caucasian donors. The study aimed to test whether signatures of past pathogen exposure could be identified by cataloging public T cell receptors. Using immunosequencing, the study profiled T cell repertoires from 550 to 750 subjects and related those repertoires to cytomegalovirus serostatus. A separate validation cohort of over 95 different subjects was used in addition to the 666-subject first cohort. To predict cytomegalovirus infection status, the study brought together high-throughput TCR immunosequencing, statistical association of individual TCRs with disease status, and machine learning. To study patterns of TCR occurrence, a later analysis re-analyzed previously published TCR beta repertoires from 550 to 800 donors and added high-resolution HLA genotyping. Rather than using new phenotypic data, the later analysis identified candidate immune exposures from TCR beta sequences and from how often those sequences occurred across donors. To decide whether each TCR beta V gene segment behaved as functional or pseudogenic, an earlier analysis of approximately 600 of the donors relied on high-throughput TCR beta sequencing. Donor age, sex, ethnicity and CMV serostatus were compiled alongside the repertoire data. In a later genetic analysis, genome-wide SNP genotypes for about 65% of the roughly 670 donors were used, and that subset was treated as a discovery cohort. All discovery cohort repertoires had been generated using a single sequencing platform. HLA typing included class I and class II loci at four-digit resolution. Typing coverage varied by locus: about 629-630 donors for A, B, C, DRB1 and DQB1; approximately 560 for DQA1; about 570 for DPA1; about 450 for DPB1. About five DR-DQ haplotypes were handled as single units for association and clustering, since linkage in the cohort was strong. Among around 400 genotyped donors of the cohort, an average of around 240,000 unique TCR beta nucleotide sequences was sequenced per donor, of which roughly 17% were non-productive. Results and caveats for the whole study, not just this receptor: A later analysis found that TCR association rates varied across HLA loci, with DRB1 alleles showing the most associated TCRs and HLA-C alleles the fewest. CMV serostatus was the only immune exposure information available for the cohort. According to the authors, the approach could potentially be generalized to other disease states and immunological phenotypes. A later analysis reported that several top co-occurrence clusters appeared linked to parvovirus B19, influenza, CMV and Epstein-Barr virus. A later analysis associated about 18,000 TCR beta sequences with specific HLA alleles at a false discovery rate of 0.05. In this cohort, only TCR beta chains were sequenced, and detectable features were limited by the absence of alpha or paired-chain data. When HLA alleles, especially DR and DQ, strongly co-occurred, TCR associations were difficult to assign to individual alleles. The study gave a list of some 150 TCR beta chains associated with cytomegalovirus. In vitro tests confirmed that a few of the cytomegalovirus-associated TCR beta chains recognize cytomegalovirus antigens. A group of highly shared sequence variants was considered likely to be a technical artifact of the sequencing pipeline. Cytomegalovirus status was reported to be diagnosed by the classifier with high specificity and sensitivity in both the original and validation cohorts. In an earlier analysis of a few hundred of the donors, most TCR beta V segments were observed in productive rearrangements about 90% or about 30% of the time, broadly matching IMGT annotations. HLA typing was unavailable for some donors at each locus, so association tests used only the typed subset. According to a later genetic analysis, donors in an Asian-associated ancestry cluster had fewer N-insertions in productive TCRs than the approximately 630-donor mean. Compared with equally common non-associated chains, HLA-associated TCR beta chains in a later analysis were more clonally expanded and had lower generation probabilities. Approximately 16 rarely observed V segments, including chromosome 9 orphons, were excluded from the earlier analysis of approximately 500 of the donors because counts were too low. Most CMV-associated TCR beta chains appeared to be HLA-restricted in a later analysis, and the HLA associations seemed to be driven largely by CMV exposure. While some public TCRs were present in many individuals, most TCR sequences turned up only very rarely across donors. Roughly uniform sequencing depth across donors was assumed in presence/absence analyses, although this assumption may not hold. Correlated functional status among segregating V segments might reflect linkage disequilibrium, but an unknown experimental factor could not be ruled out. Because the 87-base-pair reads could not distinguish some IMGT-functional V segments, including TRBV6-2 and TRBV6-3, those segments were excluded. In a later genetic analysis, a missense DCLRE1C variant was associated with V-gene and J-gene trimming of TCR beta chains, and the association was replicated in an independent cohort. A further reported finding was that TCR beta sequences accurately predicted the HLA-A and HLA-B alleles for most subjects in the first cohort.

The cohort consisted of 666 healthy bone marrow donors. All cohort members were sampled while nominally healthy, although unrecorded immune exposures were likely present. The donor was CMV seropositive and belonged to the group of 250 to 350 seropositive cohort members. A peripheral blood sample was collected from each donor, and TCR beta sequencing was performed on peripheral blood mononuclear cells. The Qiagen DNeasy Blood Extraction Kit was used to extract genomic DNA from the blood cell samples. The germline V gene encodes CDR1 GTSNPN and CDR2 SVGIG (reference sequence). From cysteine to phenylalanine, the CDR3 is 11 amino acids long. CDR3 DNA is the only sequence kept; it has 33 bases, read in frame from the first base. The V end loses 5 bases and the J end loses 5 bases, and a stretch of 9 bases separates them. With respect to this clone: The specificity of this receptor is unknown. No qualities accompany the bases; no much larger clone lies one base away.

Libraries were built with the immunoSEQ multiplex PCR assay. For the multiplex PCR, a mixture combining 60 forward primers for TCR Vbeta segments and 13 reverse primers for TCR Jbeta segments was used. The CDR3 region of rearranged TCR beta genes was amplified from genomic DNA by a multiplex PCR assay. On the Illumina HiSeq System, the amplified TCR beta libraries were sequenced as 87-base-pair reads. The paper's data handling went like this. A later analysis tallied 70 million to 100 million unique TCR beta chains across the 640 or so repertoires, and approximately 11 million of those chains were shared by two or more donors. To remove PCR and sequencing errors, raw reads were error-corrected and collapsed into unique sequences using a nearest-neighbor algorithm that merged closely related sequences. V, D and J gene segments were assigned by aligning CDR3 sequences to IMGT reference sequences. Each retained sequence needed at least a six-nucleotide match to both a V gene segment and a J gene segment. A rearrangement counted as productive if the CDR3 had no stop codons and remained in frame with V and J, and every other rearrangement counted as non-productive. Following IMGT convention, CDR3 was defined as the stretch from the second conserved V-encoded cysteine to the conserved J-encoded phenylalanine. The earlier analysis of more than 450 of the donors excluded sequences that lacked an unambiguous match to a single V gene segment. In an earlier analysis of approximately 500 of the donors, a V segment was called functional when productive rearrangements were above 56.7%, and segregating when the standard deviation between donors exceeded 5%. To diagnose cytomegalovirus status from the catalog of TCR beta chain sequences, a statistical classification framework was built. V and J gene assignment, in a later analysis, came from comparing TCR nucleotide sequences with IMGT/GENE-DB human TR gene sequences. A later analysis assigned CDR3 sequences and most-parsimonious VDJ recombination scenarios with the TCRdist pipeline. A later analysis defined each TCR beta chain by its CDR3 amino acid sequence plus V-gene family, and excluded reads lacking a unique V-gene family. In a later analysis, 450 to 600 highly shared, low-generation-probability nucleotide sequences were removed to address suspected cross-contamination and a sequencing artifact. For each public chain, a later analysis derived a clonal expansion index from normalized ranks of inferred template counts within each repertoire. Generation probabilities in a later analysis came from a VDJ recombination model fitted to out-of-frame rearrangements, and those results were checked against IGoR. In a later analysis, hypergeometric tests were used to score TCR-TCR, TCR-HLA and TCR-CMV co-occurrence, with a repertoire-size bias correction applied to TCR pairs. To estimate false discovery rates, a later analysis permuted the HLA or CMV assignments 20 times. In a later analysis, co-occurring TCRs were grouped with DBSCAN, and TCRdist sequence similarity was added when clustering was performed within HLA-allele-positive subsets. Co-occurrence clustering excluded repertoires with fewer than 30,000 or more than 120,000 public chains, plus five with anomalous nucleotide sharing. TCRdb provides this immuneACCESS table in a form limited to in-frame rearrangements. Some clones are lacking; in checked studies, under half of them reflect an unresolved V gene, and why the rest are absent is not known. The DNA gave D and trimming, while V, J and clone size come from that table. The sample has 150,000 or so clones on record, 80% of them singletons. Over 10% of the sample is held by the ten biggest clonotypes.

The chain is made from TRBV30 and TRBJ1-1, with the D gene call left open. This receptor was obtained from a young man in good health and CMV-seropositive. Source material: PBMCs. The CDR3 has the sequence CAWARGTEAFF. The DNA is as follows: TGTGCCTGGGCCCGAGGGACTGAAGCTTTCTTT.